One sample yielded the 9 T cell receptor beta chains listed below, sequenced in a study of T cell responses to AZD1222 COVID-19 vaccine. Produced via immunoSEQ multiplex PCR; TCRdb's table is partial and in-frame only. The table has roughly 180,000 clones, roughly nine tenths seen once; the top ten hold 6.5% to 8.5%. The specimen comprised peripheral blood, sampled on day 0 of AZD1222 vaccination. The receptors shown here come from an adult in good health.

J is TRBJ2-1 and V is TRBV6-4, with unresolved D. With 10 bases removed from V and 8 bases from J, the gap between germline ends came to 24 bases. CDR1 and CDR2 from the germline V gene are MRHNA and SNTAGT. This CDR3 spans 15 amino acids. The CDR3 DNA follows: TGTGCCACCTCATCGGCAGGCCAATCTCACGATGAGCAGTTCTTC. This translates into CATSSAGQSHDEQFF.

The J gene is TRBJ1-5, the V gene TRBV7-2; D is ambiguous. V was shortened by 1 base and J by 4 bases, with 5 bases between the two germline ends. Looked up from germline, CDR1 is SGHTA and CDR2 is FQGNSA. The CDR3 has 13 residues. The DNA for the CDR3 is TGTGCCAGCAGCTTAGTGAGAAATCAGCCCCAGCATTTT. As protein: CASSLVRNQPQHF.

The rearrangement uses TRBV11-2 and TRBJ2-1, with 7 bases that match TRBD2. The CDR3 totals 13 residues. The V gene's germline CDR1 is SGHAT and CDR2 FQNNGV. V was clipped by 5 bases and J by 8 bases; unmatched bases: 6. CDR3 nucleotides: TGTGCCAGCAGCCACCCGGGGGGTTATGAGCAGTTCTTC. It translates to CASSHPGGYEQFF.

This clone was recorded only once. V gene TRBV9 combines with J gene TRBJ1-5; no reliable D call. Germline CDR1 and CDR2: SGDLS and YYNGEE. This CDR3 is built from 15 residues. Trimming took 0 bases from V and 4 from J, leaving 11 bases between them. The CDR3 reads CASSVGWGSNQPQHF. The DNA for the CDR3 is TGTGCCAGCAGCGTAGGTTGGGGTAGTAATCAGCCCCAGCATTTT.

This clone was seen more than once but under ten times. The J gene is TRBJ1-5, the V gene TRBV28, with D possibly TRBD1 on 6 matching bases. The V and J ends lost 4 bases and 6 bases respectively, with 13 bases between them. The CDR3 length is 14 residues. Germline CDR1 reads MDHEN; CDR2 reads SYDVKM. As DNA, the CDR3 is TGTGCCAGCAGTTGGGTACAGGGTGGTCAGCCCCAGCATTTT. This sequence encodes CASSWVQGGQPQHF.

V usage is TRBV18 and J usage is TRBJ1-1; D remains unclear. Trimming removed 5 bases from V and 1 base from J, with 11 bases in between. Looked up from germline, CDR1 is KGHSH and CDR2 is LQKENI. The CDR3 contains 14 residues. Here the CDR3 reads CASSSSGENTEAFF. In DNA, the CDR3 is TGTGCCAGCTCATCTTCTGGGGAGAACACTGAAGCTTTCTTT.

The chain links TRBV6-6 to TRBJ2-2, with a possible D match to TRBD1 (7 bases). This CDR3 region has 15 residues. Looked up from germline, CDR1 is MNHNY and CDR2 is SVGAGI (reference sequence). The V and J ends lost 5 bases and 3 bases respectively, with 13 bases between them. Here the CDR3 reads CASSTAGQHTGELFF. CDR3 bases: TGTGCCAGCAGTACGGCGGGACAGCACACCGGGGAGCTGTTTTTT.

The chain joins TRBV6-5 to TRBJ1-6; 9 positions agree with TRBD1. Germline V gene lookup returns CDR1 MNHEY and CDR2 SVGAGI. CDR3 length equals 14 residues. V shed 7 bases, J shed 6 bases, and the junction held 4 bases outside the gene matches. The DNA of the CDR3 is TGTGCCAGCACCCGGGACAGGGTTAATTCACCCCTCCACTTT. Its translation is CASTRDRVNSPLHF.

The chain is built from TRBV6-5 and TRBJ1-4; possible D gene TRBD1, 5 bases. Per germline, CDR1 MNHEY and CDR2 SVGAGI. The CDR3 totals 14 residues. Between the trimmed V and J ends, which lost 6 bases and 6 bases, there was a span of 14 bases. The CDR3 protein is CASSQDSVYEKLFF. CDR3 nucleotides: TGTGCCAGCAGCCAAGACAGTGTCTATGAAAAACTGTTTTTT.